This T cell receptor beta chain was profiled in a study of blood T cells in healthy people across ages. Findings and caveats of the study: The unsorted PBMCs prevented any conclusive comparison of naive versus antigen-experienced cells.

At least 6.5 million PBMCs were isolated per sample. A J-beta primer mix and a sample-barcoded 5' primer were used in a second PCR of roughly 7 to 12 cycles. A template-switch adaptor with 12 random nucleotides tagged each cDNA molecule. One entry per CDR3 protein, called by TCRdb with MiXCR from the 5' RACE reads. The sample shows about 670,000 distinct CDR3 sequences, around 38% of them seen only once. This CDR3 spans 16 amino acids. CDR1 is SGHRS, CDR2 YFSETQ, per germline. V was clipped by 7 bases and J by 2 bases; unmatched bases: 12. For this clonotype: What it binds is unknown.

This receptor was identified in a man older than 75 in good health. The sample taken for sequencing was blood. This sequence joins TRBV5-1 and TRBJ1-1, with TRBD1 matching 9 bases. This CDR3 is CASCDWVQGANTEAFF. The CDR3 coding sequence is TGCGCCAGCTGCGACTGGGTACAGGGGGCTAACACTGAAGCTTTCTTT. Combining the CDR3 with reference TRBV5-1 and TRBJ1-1 gives the whole variable domain KAGVTQTPRYLIKTRGQQVTLSCSPISGHRSVSWYQQTPGQGLQFLFEYFSETQRNKGNFPGRFSGRQFSNSRSEMNVSTLELGDSALYLCASCDWVQGANTEAFFGQGTRLTVV.